One sample yielded the 24 T cell receptor beta chains listed below, sequenced in a study of human T cells and chemical hapten exposure. TCRdb re-derived calls from the RACE reads in MiXCR, one entry per CDR3 protein. In the table there are 370,000 or so distinct CDR3 sequences, roughly 4.8% of which are singletons. Stated time point: patch test 1, 2 weeks after DPC sensitization. The treatment was: therapeutic diphenylcyclopropenone sensitization with weekly scalp DPC. The input for sequencing was whole blood, taken in connection with sensitization to the hapten diphenylcyclopropenone (DPC). All receptors derive from a woman aged 50 to 60 with alopecia areata. Some clones in this sample may be carry-over from other donors' samples.

The J gene is TRBJ2-7, the V gene TRBV3-1; D may correspond to TRBD1 or TRBD2 (6 bases each). The ends were cut back, 0 bases at V and 5 bases at J, with 11 bases in the middle. The CDR3 is made up of 14 amino acids. From germline, CDR1 is LGHDT and CDR2 YNNKEL (reference sequence). The CDR3 DNA reads as TGTGCCAGCAGCCAAGAAGGGGGGAGAGACGAGCAGTACTTC. This sequence encodes CASSQEGGRDEQYF.

Note on this clonotype: A much larger clone lies one base from this, so it may be a read error. This is likely a read error, given that the CDR3 carries no conserved phenylalanine or tryptophan at its end. The chain combines TRBV3-1 with TRBJ1-1; D unresolved. The V and J ends lost 0 bases and 2 bases respectively, with 1 base between them. CDR1 is LGHDT, CDR2 YNNKEL, per germline (reference sequence). This CDR3 has 12 residues. This CDR3 is CASSQDNTEAFY. As DNA, the CDR3 is TGTGCCAGCAGCCAAGATAACACTGAAGCTTTCTAT.

This clonotype has only a few counts. The rearrangement uses TRBV6-1 and TRBJ2-1, with TRBD2 as a possible D gene (5 bases). Germline assignment: CDR1 MNHNS and CDR2 SASEGT. V dropped 7 bases and J dropped 2 bases, with 15 bases sitting between them. The CDR3 is 15 amino acids. In DNA, the CDR3 is TGTGCCAGCACCCCTGGGGTAGCGACCTACAATGAGCAGTTCTTC. Protein product: CASTPGVATYNEQFF.

This clonotype was counted between two and nine times. The chain joins TRBV7-2 to TRBJ2-1, with 7 bases identical to TRBD2. The J segment lost 3 bases and the V segment lost 5 bases, leaving 10 bases of the junction unmatched. CDR1 SGHTA and CDR2 FQGNSA come from the germline V gene. CDR3 length: 16 residues. CDR3 nucleotide sequence: TGTGCCAGCAGCCCCTACTCTGGGGGGGTCTACAATGAGCAGTTCTTC. Translating gives CASSPYSGGVYNEQFF.

This clonotype was seen repeatedly, ten times or more. The rearrangement uses TRBV7-9 and TRBJ1-1, with TRBD1 matching 11 bases. The CDR3 covers 14 residues. The germline V gene has CDR1 SEHNR and CDR2 FQNEAQ (reference sequence). After removal of 5 bases from V and 6 bases from J, the junction contained 5 bases not matched to a gene. CDR3 amino acids: CASSHGQGASEAFF. In DNA form, the CDR3 reads TGTGCCAGCAGCCATGGACAGGGGGCCTCTGAAGCTTTCTTT.

Ten or more counts support this clonotype. V usage is TRBV9 and J usage is TRBJ1-5, with D possibly TRBD1 on 5 matching bases. V dropped 4 bases and J dropped 5 bases, with 16 bases sitting between them. The CDR3 loop spans 15 amino acids. Looked up from germline, CDR1 is SGDLS and CDR2 is YYNGEE. The CDR3 loop is CASSPHPGGDQPQHF. Written as DNA, the CDR3 is TGTGCCAGCAGCCCGCACCCGGGGGGGGATCAGCCCCAGCATTTT.

The sample holds many counts of this clonotype. V usage is TRBV6-2 or TRBV6-3 and J usage is TRBJ2-1; TRBD2 matches at 7 bases. Trimming at V came to 1 base and at J to 8 bases, leaving 20 bases not matched to a gene. There are 19 residues in the CDR3. Per germline, CDR1 MNHEY and CDR2 SVGEGT. In nucleotides, the CDR3 is TGTGCCAGCAGTTACTGGGGAGGGAAGATCGGCGATTTGGGACATGAGCAGTTCTTC. Translated, it gives CASSYWGGKIGDLGHEQFF.

This clonotype showed up many times. The chain joins TRBV2 to TRBJ2-2; 16 nucleotides match TRBD2. In germline, CDR1 is SNHLY, CDR2 FYNNEI. This CDR3 contains 18 residues. J lost 4 bases, V lost 6 bases, and 8 bases had no gene match. The CDR3, as DNA: TGTGCCAGCAGCCCCGGGACTAGCGGGGGGGCCGGCACCGGGGAGCTGTTTTTT. It is translated as CASSPGTSGGAGTGELFF.

This clonotype has more than one count but fewer than ten. The rearrangement joins TRBV6-1 to TRBJ2-5; TRBD2 aligns across 7 bases. The trim removed 3 bases at V and 2 bases at J, leaving 18 bases unmatched. This CDR3 spans 19 amino acids. CDR1 MNHNS and CDR2 SASEGT come from the germline V gene. CDR3 coding DNA: TGTGCCAGCAGTGACGAGTGGGGCTTCGGGGGAGGGCCGCAAGAGACCCAGTACTTC. It is translated as CASSDEWGFGGGPQETQYF.

Only a few counts were recorded for this clonotype. CDR3 amino acids: CASSLPTGDSPLHF. CDR3 in DNA: TGTGCCAGCAGCTTACCCACGGGGGATTCACCCCTCCACTTT. The chain carries TRBV7-9 and TRBJ1-6; possibly TRBD1 for D (5 bases). V lost 2 bases and J lost 8, with 10 bases in between. The CDR3 has 14 amino acids. In germline, CDR1 is SEHNR, CDR2 FQNEAQ (reference sequence).

Ten or more counts support this clonotype. V and J are TRBV7-2 and TRBJ2-2; D is unclear. CDR1 and CDR2 from the germline V gene are SGHTA and FQGNSA. This CDR3 is built from 15 residues. Trimming pared 5 bases from V and 1 base from J, leaving 11 bases between. This chain's CDR3 is CASSPPLKNTGELFF. As DNA, the CDR3 is TGTGCCAGCAGCCCCCCGCTAAAGAACACCGGGGAGCTGTTTTTT.

The V and J genes are TRBV4-2 and TRBJ2-6, with TRBD1 matching 7 bases. CDR3 length equals 16 residues. Germline loops: CDR1 LGHNA, CDR2 YNFKEQ. V gave up 4 bases and J gave up 4 bases; unmatched junction bases: 7. The CDR3 here is CASSPSQGSGANVLTF. The CDR3 DNA follows: TGTGCCAGCAGCCCATCACAGGGGTCGGGGGCCAACGTCCTGACTTTC.

This clonotype appeared a few times. The chain is built from TRBV20-1 and TRBJ1-2; D not certain. The V end lost 6 bases, the J end lost 4 bases, and 21 bases lay between the germline ends. The CDR3 sequence is 15 residues long. Germline V CDR1 and CDR2: DFQATT, SNEGSKA (reference sequence). The CDR3 DNA follows: TGCAGTGCCGCCGGAGAGGCAAATGTGGGCTATGGCTACACCTTC. It yields the protein CSAAGEANVGYGYTF.

This clonotype has only a few counts. V gene TRBV7-9 combines with J gene TRBJ1-6; TRBD1 agrees at 10 bases. The junction had 6 bases not matched to a gene; V was cut back by 5 bases and J by 8 bases. This CDR3 has 15 residues. Germline values: CDR1 SEHNR, CDR2 FQNEAQ (reference sequence). The CDR3 reads CASSRQGARDSPLHF. Here the CDR3 DNA reads TGTGCCAGCAGCCGACAGGGGGCGCGGGATTCACCCCTCCACTTT.

This clonotype was counted between two and nine times. This chain connects TRBV2 to TRBJ2-7, with D unresolved. Germline CDR1 is SNHLY and CDR2 is FYNNEI. The CDR3 covers 12 residues. The V end lost 5 bases, the J end lost 4 bases, and 9 bases lay between the germline ends. This CDR3 is CASSFQAYEQYF. CDR3 nucleotides: TGTGCCAGCAGTTTCCAGGCGTACGAGCAGTACTTC.

This clonotype was seen more than once but under ten times. CDR3 region: CASSVSGGMGNEQFF. Here the CDR3 DNA reads TGTGCCAGCAGCGTGTCGGGGGGCATGGGCAATGAGCAGTTCTTC. This chain connects TRBV9 to TRBJ2-1; TRBD2 might be the D (7 bases). Germline V gene sequence: CDR1 SGDLS, CDR2 YYNGEE. The CDR3 loop spans 15 amino acids. V lost 2 bases, J lost 6 bases, and 15 bases lay in between.

This clonotype appeared many times. V is TRBV21-1 and J is TRBJ2-3; the table names TRBD1, a call not compared with the DNA. TRBV21-1 is described as a pseudogene. There are 13 residues in the CDR3. CDR3 region: CASGRLSTDTQYF. The CDR3 DNA reads as TGTGCCAGCGGGCGACTTAGCACAGATACGCAGTATTTT.

This clonotype was seen repeatedly, ten times or more. The rearrangement links TRBV29-1 to TRBJ1-2, with 10 bases fitting TRBD1. V lost 1 base and J lost 5; bases outside the gene matches: 4. This CDR3 is 14 amino acids long. Germline loops: CDR1 SQVTM, CDR2 ANQGSEA. In DNA form, the CDR3 reads TGCAGCGTTGAAGGGCCGGGACAGGGGTATGGCTACACCTTC. This translates into CSVEGPGQGYGYTF.

The chain is built from TRBV3-1 and TRBJ1-6; D not certain. The germline gives CDR1 LGHDT, CDR2 YNNKEL (reference sequence). Trimming left V 1 base short and J 4 bases short, with 11 bases between. The CDR3 is 16 residues long. CDR3 sequence: CASSQVGGFYNSPLHF. CDR3 bases: TGTGCCAGCAGCCAAGTTGGTGGGTTTTATAATTCACCCCTCCACTTT.

The DNA of the CDR3 is TGTGCCAGTAACGAGGGCACCTACAATCAGCCCCAGCATTTT. It encodes CASNEGTYNQPQHF. This rearrangement joins TRBV9 to TRBJ1-5, with D hard to call. There are 14 residues in the CDR3. Germline assignment: CDR1 SGDLS and CDR2 YYNGEE. Trimming removed 8 bases from V and 3 bases from J, with 15 bases in between.

At least ten counts were recorded for this clonotype. The chain uses TRBV28 and TRBJ2-7; D is perhaps TRBD1 (5 bases). The CDR3 is 14 amino acids. The germline V gene encodes CDR1 MDHEN and CDR2 SYDVKM. V was cut by 7 bases and J by 6 bases, with 19 bases left in between. The CDR3 bases are TGTGCCAGCAACCAAGGGGAAGGGTTGGGCGAGCAGTACTTC. This codes for CASNQGEGLGEQYF.

J is TRBJ2-1 and V is TRBV19, with TRBD1 matching 7 bases. V shed 7 bases, J shed 10 bases, and the junction held 10 bases outside the gene matches. Germline V gene data show CDR1 as LNHDA and CDR2 as SQIVND (reference sequence). CDR3 length: 13 residues. The CDR3 loop is CASTMDRPREQFF. As DNA, the CDR3 is TGTGCCAGTACCATGGACAGGCCGAGGGAGCAGTTCTTC.

A few counts support this clonotype. The V and J genes are TRBV5-6 and TRBJ2-4; D gene unclear. The CDR3 has 15 residues. CDR1 and CDR2 from the germline V gene are SGHDT and YYEEEE. V shed 4 bases and J shed 1 base, with 12 bases lying between them. The CDR3 sequence: CASSLVGAAKNIQYF. The CDR3 nucleotides read TGTGCCAGCAGCCTAGTCGGTGCGGCCAAAAACATTCAGTACTTC.

This clonotype appeared many times. The chain has TRBV7-9 and TRBJ2-3, with unresolved D. Trimming shortened V by 8 bases and J by 0 bases, and 15 bases separated the two germline ends. In germline, CDR1 is SEHNR, CDR2 FQNEAQ (reference sequence). The CDR3 is 15 amino acids. The DNA for the CDR3 is TGTGCCAGCCTCTACCCCCAGGCGAGCACAGATACGCAGTATTTT. Amino acids: CASLYPQASTDTQYF.